The clone carrying this TCR beta chain showed up just a few times. TCRdb re-derived calls from the RACE reads in MiXCR, one entry per CDR3 protein. The sample includes 95,000 to 100,000 distinct CDR3 sequences, 9.5% to 15% seen only once; the top ten take over 2%. Documented time point: patch test 1, 2 weeks after DPC sensitization. Treatment of the sample: therapeutic diphenylcyclopropenone sensitization with weekly scalp DPC. From germline, CDR1 is SGHTA and CDR2 FQGNSA. Unmatched junction bases numbered 12, after V lost 5 bases and J lost 6 bases. The CDR3 loop spans 15 amino acids. The sample is drawn from a study of human T cells and chemical hapten exposure. Study details: Patients, largely female, had alopecia areata, totalis or universalis.

The rearrangement uses TRBV7-2 and TRBJ1-2; TRBD1 matches at 7 bases. The clonotype comes from a woman in her thirties or forties with alopecia areata. Some clones in this sample may be carry-over from other donors' samples. Sequenced material: whole blood, taken in connection with sensitization to the hapten diphenylcyclopropenone (DPC). CDR3: CASSPRGGPNHGYTF. The CDR3 bases are TGTGCCAGCAGCCCACGAGGGGGCCCCAACCATGGCTACACCTTC.